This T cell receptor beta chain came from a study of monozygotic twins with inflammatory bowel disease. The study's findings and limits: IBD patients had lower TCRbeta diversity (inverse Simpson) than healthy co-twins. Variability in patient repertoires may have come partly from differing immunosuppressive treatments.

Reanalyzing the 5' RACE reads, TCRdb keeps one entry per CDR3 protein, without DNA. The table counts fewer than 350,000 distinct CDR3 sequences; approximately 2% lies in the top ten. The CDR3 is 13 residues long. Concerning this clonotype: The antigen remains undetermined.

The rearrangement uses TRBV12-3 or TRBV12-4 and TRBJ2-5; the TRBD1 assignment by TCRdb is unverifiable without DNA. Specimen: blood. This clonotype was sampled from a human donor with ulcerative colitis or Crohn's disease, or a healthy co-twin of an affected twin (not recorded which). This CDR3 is CASNLGGIGTQYF.